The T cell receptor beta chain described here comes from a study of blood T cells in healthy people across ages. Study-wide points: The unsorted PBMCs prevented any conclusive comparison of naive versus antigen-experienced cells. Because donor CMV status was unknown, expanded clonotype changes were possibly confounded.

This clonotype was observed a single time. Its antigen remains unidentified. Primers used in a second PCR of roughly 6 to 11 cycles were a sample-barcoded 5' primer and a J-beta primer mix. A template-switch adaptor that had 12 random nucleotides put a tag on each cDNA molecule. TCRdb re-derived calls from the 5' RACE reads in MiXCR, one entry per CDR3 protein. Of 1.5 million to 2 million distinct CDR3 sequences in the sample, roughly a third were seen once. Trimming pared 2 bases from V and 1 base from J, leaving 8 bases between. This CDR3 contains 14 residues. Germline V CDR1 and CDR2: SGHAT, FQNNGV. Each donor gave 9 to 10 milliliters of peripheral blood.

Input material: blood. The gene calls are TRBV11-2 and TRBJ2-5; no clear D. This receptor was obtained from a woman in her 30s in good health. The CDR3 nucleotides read TGTGCCAGCAGCTTAATCTCTATCCAAGAGACCCAGTACTTC. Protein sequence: CASSLISIQETQYF.